This passage covers 12 T cell receptor beta chains from one sample sequenced in a study of tumor and adjacent non-tumor tissue in lung cancer. The library came from three nested PCR rounds adapted from ARM-PCR protocols. TCRdb processed the multiplex PCR reads anew with MiXCR; each CDR3 protein has one entry. This sample yields under 250,000 distinct CDR3 sequences, of which 71% are seen a single time; roughly 24% belongs to the top ten. No cell sorting was done before RNA was extracted from the tissue. The sample consisted of lung tumor tissue. The receptors were sampled from a man aged 55 to 70 with non-small cell lung cancer.

This clonotype was picked up many times. This chain links TRBV4-2 with TRBJ1-2; D remains unclear. The germline V gene has CDR1 LGHNA and CDR2 YNFKEQ. The CDR3 runs to 14 residues. V was pared by 0 bases and J by 2 bases, with 7 bases between. The CDR3 spells CASSQDYQNYGYTF. The CDR3 bases are TGTGCCAGCAGCCAAGATTATCAGAACTATGGCTACACCTTC.

The genes are TRBV5-1 and TRBJ1-1; D is unresolved. Trimming shortened V by 4 bases and J by 11 bases, and 18 bases separated the two germline ends. The germline CDR1 and CDR2 sequences are SGHRS and YFSETQ. The CDR3 spans 13 residues. The DNA of the CDR3 is TGCGCCAGCAGCACATACGGAAGTACGGGGGCTTTCTTT. Translated, it gives CASSTYGSTGAFF.

At least ten counts were recorded for this clonotype. The V and J genes are TRBV20-1 and TRBJ1-1, with a weak D call TRBD1 (5 bases). This CDR3 is 14 amino acids long. V was trimmed by 1 base and J by 3 bases, leaving 12 bases between them. Germline V gene lookup returns CDR1 DFQATT and CDR2 SNEGSKA (reference sequence). The CDR3 DNA follows: TGCAGTGCTAGAGGTGGGGGGAGAGACACTGAAGCTTTCTTT. Translated, it gives CSARGGGRDTEAFF.

In the case of this clonotype: This could be a read error, since a much larger clone is one nucleotide away. The chain combines TRBV5-6 with TRBJ1-1; no reliable D call. Trimming stripped 1 base from V and 2 bases from J, with 9 bases between. This CDR3 has 14 amino acids. CDR1 and CDR2 from the germline V gene are SGHDT and YYEEEE. This CDR3 is CASSLTQINTEAFF. The CDR3 DNA follows: TGTGCCAGCAGCTTGACACAGATCAACACTGAAGCTTTCTTT.

This clonotype was picked up many times. The chain carries TRBV4-3 and TRBJ2-2; D is possibly TRBD1 or TRBD2 (6 bases each). Germline V lookup: CDR1 LGHNA, CDR2 YSLEER. V lost 0 bases to trimming and J lost 7 bases, with 12 bases between them. The CDR3 covers 15 residues. As DNA, the CDR3 is TGCGCCAGCAGCCAAGAAGGGGGGAGAGGCGGGGAGCTGTTTTTT. Translated, it gives CASSQEGGRGGELFF.

As regards this clonotype: A junction boundary mismatches the germline segment, possibly from a read error. This sequence joins TRBV6-6 and TRBJ2-7; no clear D gene. The CDR3 runs 13 residues. Germline V lookup: CDR1 MNHNY, CDR2 SVGAGI (reference sequence). The chain's CDR3 is CASSSHASYEQNF. As DNA, the CDR3 is TGTGCCAGCAGTTCCCATGCCTCCTACGAGCAGAACTTC.

Note on this clonotype: The junction departs from germline at one end; a sequencing error may be responsible. The chain employs TRBV6-5 and TRBJ1-5, with 7 bases matching TRBD1. Looked up from germline, CDR1 is MNHEY and CDR2 is SVGAGI. This CDR3 has 14 residues. As DNA, the CDR3 is TGTTCCAGCAGGGACAGATATAGCAATCAGCCCCAGCATTTT. Translating gives CSSRDRYSNQPQHF.

Concerning this clonotype: The CDR3 does not end in the conserved phenylalanine or tryptophan, so this is likely a read error. The chain employs TRBV6-1 and TRBJ2-2; TRBD1 aligns across 9 bases. Germline V gene data show CDR1 as MNHNS and CDR2 as SASEGT. V was pared by 6 bases and J by 8 bases, with 10 bases of the junction left unmatched. The CDR3 is made up of 15 amino acids. CDR3 region: CASSFGTGPTGELFI. The CDR3 bases are TGTGCCAGCAGCTTCGGGACAGGGCCCACGGGGGAGCTGTTTATT.

This clonotype was seen a handful of times. The CDR3 ends on some other residue instead of the conserved phenylalanine or tryptophan, so this is likely a read error. V usage is TRBV10-2 and J usage is TRBJ1-1; D is unclear. The germline V and J ends were trimmed by 4 bases and 6 bases, with 18 bases remaining between them. In germline, CDR1 is WSHSY, CDR2 SAAADI. The CDR3 is made up of 15 amino acids. CDR3 DNA sequence: TGCGCCAGCAGTGGATCGGGCAGCCTTGTGGCTGAAGCTTTCTCT. Protein sequence: CASSGSGSLVAEAFS.

With regard to this clonotype: An end of the junction differs from the germline gene, which may be a read error. V gene TRBV12-3 or TRBV12-4 combines with J gene TRBJ2-3, with D unclear. The CDR3 covers 14 residues. CDR3 sequence reads: CASSPSISTDTHYF. The DNA for the CDR3 is TGTGCCAGCAGCCCTAGTATAAGCACAGATACGCACTATTTT.

The chain employs TRBV14 and TRBJ1-6, with D uncertain. This CDR3 is built from 16 residues. Deletions cut 4 bases from V and 7 bases from J, with 17 bases between. Germline values: CDR1 SGHDN, CDR2 FVKESK. DNA for the CDR3: TGTGCCAGCAGCCTACTCCGGAACAGAAAAAATTCACCCCTCCACTTT. This encodes CASSLLRNRKNSPLHF.

The CDR3 sequence is CSASYNYEQYF. CDR3 bases: TGCAGTGCTAGTTACAACTACGAGCAGTACTTC. The V gene is TRBV20-1, the J gene TRBJ2-7; D ambiguous. V lost 3 bases and J 3 bases, leaving 6 bases between the germline ends. Per the germline V gene, CDR1 is DFQATT and CDR2 is SNEGSKA (reference sequence). This CDR3 contains 11 residues.